This T cell receptor (beta chain) was sequenced during a study of blood T cells in healthy people across ages. The CDR3 sequence is 14 residues long. Looked up from germline, CDR1 is SGHTA and CDR2 is FQGNSA. Regarding this clonotype: Its antigen is unidentified.

Regarding the study as a whole: Diversity figures derived from one million T cells were judged to underestimate the true value.

A second PCR of roughly 7 to 11 cycles used a sample-barcoded 5' primer and a J-beta primer mix. A single record per CDR3 protein comes from TCRdb applying MiXCR to the 5' RACE reads. The table records approximately 1.5 million distinct CDR3 sequences, around 40% of them present only once. This chain links TRBV7-2 with TRBJ2-1, with unresolved D. The J call may be faulty, since TRBJ2-7 better matches the DNA end. Sequenced: blood. The origin of this receptor is a woman under 30 in good health. The CDR3 DNA follows: TGTGCCAGCAGCTTATACGGGCCCTACAATGAGCAGTACTTC. Translated, it gives CASSLYGPYNEQYF.